The sequence of this TCR beta chain was determined in a study of radiation and T cells in renal cell carcinoma. CDR1 is SEHNR and CDR2 is FQNEAQ in the germline V gene (reference sequence). V was clipped by 2 bases and J by 3 bases, with 7 bases between them. This CDR3 is built from 13 residues. Clones were sequenced by immunoSEQ multiplex PCR, and TCRdb holds only the in-frame ones, with some missing. Altogether more than 75,000 clones are present, 65% to 90% being singletons, with the ten largest covering around 21%. Time point specified: blood 2 weeks post-SBRT. Indicated treatment: 15 Gy SBRT to primary tumor, nephrectomy 4 weeks later. This clone was seen more than once but under ten times.

This clonotype was sampled from a woman aged 50 to 60 with renal cell carcinoma. The chain has TRBV7-9 and TRBJ1-1; D call uncertain. Sequencing was performed on blood, taken from a patient whose treatment included radiotherapy and nephrectomy. CDR3: CASSLRGYTEAFF. CDR3 sequence (DNA): TGTGCCAGCAGCTTACGGGGTTACACTGAAGCTTTCTTT. The entire variable domain, with the rest obtained from reference TRBV7-9 and TRBJ1-1, is as follows: DTGVSQNPRHKITKRGQNVTFRCDPISEHNRLYWYRQTLGQGPEFLTYFQNEAQLEKSRLLSDRFSAERPKGSFSTLEIQRTEQGDSAMYLCASSLRGYTEAFFGQGTRLTVV.